These T cell receptor beta chains were read from a single sample in a study of blood T cell repertoires in COVID-19. The data were produced by immunoSEQ multiplex PCR, yet TCRdb's version contains in-frame clones alone and is incomplete. This table holds approximately 210,000 clones, 80% to 85% found once. Sequenced: peripheral blood. These receptors all stem from a woman aged 80 or over with COVID-19, enrolled during active disease. CDR3s include the opening cysteine and the closing phenylalanine or tryptophan. The D gene is left open where the match is weak. Rows give clone size only sometimes, using once, few, many, or a class for an expanded clone.

>-|TRBD1|TRBJ1-3|TRBV4-1
CASKGQVLSGNTIYF
TGCGCCAGCAAGGGACAGGTATTGTCTGGAAACACCATATATTTT
>-|-|TRBJ2-7|TRBV6-5
CASSYSQVPAYEQYF
TGTGCCAGCAGTTACTCACAGGTCCCAGCCTACGAGCAGTACTTC
>-|TRBD1|TRBJ2-1|TRBV5-1
CASSPGTGVNEQFF
TGCGCCAGCAGCCCCGGGACAGGGGTCAATGAGCAGTTCTTC
>-|TRBD2|TRBJ2-3|TRBV28
CASSLEGLAADTQYF
TGTGCCAGCAGTTTGGAGGGACTAGCAGCAGATACGCAGTATTTT
>-|TRBD1|TRBJ1-2|TRBV7-2
CASSLVPGTGGDGYTF
TGTGCCAGCAGCTTAGTCCCCGGGACAGGGGGAGATGGCTACACCTTC
>-|TRBD1|TRBJ1-1|TRBV29-1
CSGGQGGSTEAFF
TGCAGCGGAGGACAGGGGGGGTCCACTGAAGCTTTCTTT
>-|TRBD1|TRBJ2-1|TRBV12-3/TRBV12-4
CASGRGLRYEQFF
TGTGCCAGCGGAAGGGGGCTAAGGTATGAGCAGTTCTTC
>-|TRBD1|TRBJ1-3|TRBV7-9
CASSPRGLRGNTIYF
TGTGCCAGCAGCCCCAGGGGGCTGCGCGGAAACACCATATATTTT
>-|-|TRBJ1-2|TRBV21-1
CASSKARDRLYGYTF
TGTGCCAGCAGCAAAGCACGGGACAGGCTCTATGGCTACACCTTC
>-|-|TRBJ1-5|TRBV23-1
CASSQSILAHRQPQHF
TGCGCCAGCAGTCAATCGATTTTGGCCCACCGACAGCCCCAGCATTTT
>few|-|TRBJ1-1|TRBV7-3
CASSLNGGTEAFF
TGTGCCAGCAGCTTAAACGGGGGCACTGAAGCTTTCTTT
>-|-|TRBJ1-1|TRBV3-1/TRBV3-2
CASSQVVEVWTEAFF
TGTGCCAGCAGCCAAGTTGTCGAGGTATGGACTGAAGCTTTCTTT
>-|TRBD2|TRBJ2-5|TRBV6-6
CASSPPGLGAGTQYF
TGTGCCAGCAGTCCACCGGGACTAGGAGCGGGGACCCAGTACTTC
>-|-|TRBJ1-1|TRBV30
CAWSGQRYTEAFF
TGTGCCTGGAGTGGACAGCGCTACACTGAAGCTTTCTTT
>-|TRBD2|TRBJ2-4|TRBV19
CASSPGAGGIQYF
TGTGCCAGTAGTCCTGGCGCGGGGGGCATTCAGTACTTC
>-|TRBD1|TRBJ1-1|TRBV18
CASSLTGVEAFF
TGTGCCAGCTCACTTACAGGGGTTGAAGCTTTCTTT
>-|TRBD2|TRBJ2-3|TRBV11-2
CASSFLAASTDTQYF
TGTGCCAGCAGCTTCCTAGCGGCTAGCACAGATACGCAGTATTTT
>-|TRBD1|TRBJ2-7|TRBV6-5
CASTPGTASYEQYF
TGTGCCAGCACCCCCGGGACAGCTTCCTACGAGCAGTACTTC
>-|TRBD1|TRBJ1-2|TRBV5-1
CASSSGQGANYGYTF
TGCGCCAGCAGCTCCGGACAGGGTGCTAACTATGGCTACACCTTC
>-|-|TRBJ1-2|TRBV27
CASRETDAWDGYTF
TGTGCCAGCAGGGAAACAGATGCCTGGGATGGCTACACCTTC
>-|TRBD2|TRBJ2-3|TRBV5-1
CASSWTSGRGDTQYF
TGCGCCAGCAGCTGGACTAGCGGGAGGGGAGATACGCAGTATTTT
>-|-|TRBJ1-4|TRBV30
CAWSLGGSNEKLFF
TGTGCCTGGAGTCTGGGGGGAAGTAATGAAAAACTGTTTTTT
>-|TRBD2|TRBJ2-1|TRBV7-6
CASSPRGGNTYNEQFF
TGTGCCAGCAGCCCCCGCGGGGGGAACACCTACAATGAGCAGTTCTTC
>few|-|TRBJ1-5|TRBV6-2/TRBV6-3
CASSSGGGAGQPQHF
TGTGCCAGCAGTTCGGGAGGGGGGGCAGGTCAGCCCCAGCATTTT
>-|-|TRBJ1-2|TRBV7-9
CASTPTGGWDYGYTF
TGTGCCAGCACCCCAACTGGGGGGTGGGACTATGGCTACACCTTC
>-|TRBD2|TRBJ2-1|TRBV7-3
CASSLASGGYNEQFF
TGTGCCAGCAGCTTAGCTAGCGGGGGGTACAATGAGCAGTTCTTC
>-|TRBD2|TRBJ2-2|TRBV7-3
CASSLTSGGTNTGELFF
TGTGCCAGCAGCTTAACTAGCGGGGGGACCAACACCGGGGAGCTGTTTTTT
>-|-|TRBJ1-1|TRBV4-3
CASSQDGRNTEAFF
TGCGCCAGCAGCCAAGATGGTAGGAACACTGAAGCTTTCTTT
>-|TRBD2|TRBJ2-1|TRBV3-1/TRBV3-2
CASSQEASGGKYEQFF
TGTGCCAGCAGCCAAGAGGCTAGCGGGGGTAAATATGAGCAGTTCTTC
>-|-|TRBJ1-6|TRBV6-2/TRBV6-3
CASSSPGQNSPLHF
TGTGCCAGCAGTTCCCCTGGACAGAACTCACCCCTCCACTTT
>-|TRBD1|TRBJ1-4|TRBV28
CASSPPDRVGEKLFF
TGTGCCAGCAGCCCCCCGGACAGGGTCGGCGAAAAACTGTTTTTT
>-|-|TRBJ1-4|TRBV5-4
CASSEGGATNEKLFF
TGTGCCAGCAGCGAGGGTGGGGCAACTAATGAAAAACTGTTTTTT
>-|TRBD1|TRBJ1-2|TRBV3-1/TRBV3-2
CASSGPAGGDGYTF
TGTGCCAGCAGCGGTCCGGCAGGGGGCGATGGCTACACCTTC
>-|-|TRBJ2-7|TRBV7-2
CASSLARTGAEQYF
TGTGCCAGCAGCTTAGCGAGGACTGGTGCCGAGCAGTACTTC
>-|-|TRBJ1-5|TRBV7-9
CASSGREGNQPQHF
TGTGCCAGCAGCGGGAGGGAAGGCAATCAGCCCCAGCATTTT